A single sample gave rise to the 24 T cell receptor beta chains below, sequenced in a study of blood T cell repertoires in COVID-19. The method was immunoSEQ multiplex PCR; TCRdb's version includes in-frame clones alone and lacks a portion of them. The sample gives fewer than 300,000 clones, 85% of which show up once; about 2.5% is in the top ten. Sequencing was done on a sample of PBMCs or T cells enriched from blood (not recorded which). The receptors derive from a woman in her 50s who had recovered from COVID-19.

The chain couples TRBV6-5 to TRBJ2-7; no clear D. The CDR3 contains 11 residues. V lost 6 bases to trimming and J lost 0 bases, with 3 bases between them. Germline CDR1 MNHEY, CDR2 SVGAGI. CDR3 in DNA: TGTGCCAGCAGCGGCTCCTACGAGCAGTACTTC. This encodes CASSGSYEQYF.

The V gene is TRBV19, the J gene TRBJ1-1; D unclear. CDR1 is LNHDA, CDR2 SQIVND, per germline (reference sequence). The CDR3 spans 13 residues. V was trimmed by 7 bases and J by 5 bases, leaving 14 bases between them. The CDR3 sequence: CASTEGRWTEAFF. DNA for the CDR3: TGTGCCAGTACAGAGGGTAGATGGACTGAAGCTTTCTTT.

The rearrangement links TRBV19 to TRBJ1-1, with 7 bases that match TRBD1. This CDR3 is 13 amino acids long. With 7 bases clipped from V and 4 bases from J, the junction kept 6 bases outside the gene matches. Germline loops: CDR1 LNHDA, CDR2 SQIVND (reference sequence). The CDR3 protein is CASMTGRFTEAFF. CDR3 bases: TGTGCCAGTATGACAGGGAGGTTCACTGAAGCTTTCTTT.

The chain joins TRBV2 to TRBJ1-2, with 9 bases matching TRBD1. Germline trimming cut 6 bases from V and 5 bases from J; bases unmatched to any gene: 10. The CDR3 totals 15 residues. Germline CDR1 is SNHLY and CDR2 is FYNNEI. CDR3 protein: CASSPYRDRVYGYTF. The DNA for the CDR3 is TGTGCCAGCAGCCCTTACCGGGACAGGGTGTATGGCTACACCTTC.

The sample holds a few counts of this clone. This rearrangement joins TRBV5-4 to TRBJ2-7; tentatively, D is TRBD2 (5 bases). The length of the CDR3 is 15 residues. V was cut by 4 bases and J by 1 base, with 15 bases left in between. Germline V gene sequence: CDR1 SGHNT, CDR2 YYREEE (reference sequence). The CDR3 DNA sequence: TGTGCCAGCAGCGCGGGCGGACCCCATTCCTACGAGCAGTACTTC. Translating gives CASSAGGPHSYEQYF.

The chain is built from TRBV5-1 and TRBJ2-3, with unresolved D. From germline, CDR1 is SGHRS and CDR2 YFSETQ. This CDR3 comprises 14 residues. V was pared by 0 bases and J by 4 bases, with 9 bases between. The CDR3 nucleotides are TGCGCCAGCAGCTTGGGACAAACTCCAGATACGCAGTATTTT. Translation gives CASSLGQTPDTQYF.

The chain has TRBV3-1 (or the pseudogene TRBV3-2) and TRBJ2-1; D call uncertain. Looked up from germline, CDR1 is LGHDT and CDR2 is YNNKEL (reference sequence). Deletions cut 5 bases from V and 7 bases from J, with 15 bases between. The CDR3 runs 14 residues. The chain's CDR3 is CASSTLANSNEQFF. DNA for the CDR3: TGTGCCAGCAGCACCCTGGCCAATTCGAATGAGCAGTTCTTC.

The rearrangement joins TRBV5-6 to TRBJ1-2, with D possibly matching TRBD1 (6 bases). Germline lookup yields CDR1 SGHDT and CDR2 YYEEEE. Deletions cut 6 bases from V and 6 bases from J, with 27 bases between. The CDR3 covers 17 residues. The DNA of the CDR3 is TGTGCCAGCACCACGTTGGGGGGGGCGCGTTTTTATAATGGCTACACCTTC. It yields the protein CASTTLGGARFYNGYTF. The entire variable domain, with the rest obtained from reference TRBV5-6 and TRBJ1-2, is as follows: DAGVTQSPTHLIKTRGQQVTLRCSPKSGHDTVSWYQQALGQGPQFIFQYYEEEERQRGNFPDRFSGHQFPNYSSELNVNALLLGDSALYLCASTTLGGARFYNGYTFGSGTRLTVV.

The table lists this clone with a few counts. The chain's CDR3 is CASSSNPQGGGYGYTF. DNA for the CDR3: TGTGCCAGCAGCTCGAACCCACAGGGGGGAGGCTATGGCTACACCTTC. The chain employs TRBV7-6 and TRBJ1-2, with TRBD1 matching 8 bases. The CDR3 is made up of 16 amino acids. With 4 bases clipped from V and 4 bases from J, the junction kept 11 bases outside the gene matches. CDR1 and CDR2 (germline): SGHVS, FNYEAQ.

The CDR3 coding sequence is TGTGCCTGGAGTGTGAGGACAGATACGCAGTATTTT. The encoded protein is CAWSVRTDTQYF. This sequence joins TRBV30 and TRBJ2-3; D unresolved. The germline V gene encodes CDR1 GTSNPN and CDR2 SVGIG (reference sequence). Trimming removed 0 bases from V and 3 bases from J, with 4 bases in between. The CDR3 length is 12 residues.

In its sample, this clone was seen once. The rearrangement links TRBV7-2 to TRBJ2-3; 14 bases fit TRBD2. The germline V gene encodes CDR1 SGHTA and CDR2 FQGNSA. The CDR3 sequence is 14 residues long. The trim removed 5 bases at V and 14 bases at J, leaving 9 bases unmatched. CDR3: CASSPGLAGAPPYF. The CDR3, as DNA: TGTGCCAGCAGCCCGGGACTAGCGGGGGCTCCCCCGTATTTT.

The chain carries TRBV6-5 and TRBJ1-2; unclear D gene. The CDR3 covers 15 residues. The V and J ends lost 0 bases and 0 bases respectively, with 8 bases between them. CDR1 and CDR2 from the germline V gene are MNHEY and SVGAGI. CDR3 protein: CASSYSAGANYGYTF. CDR3 bases: TGTGCCAGCAGTTACTCGGCCGGAGCTAACTATGGCTACACCTTC.

V and J are TRBV10-1 and TRBJ2-7, with 8 bases lining up with TRBD1. Germline CDR1 WNHNN, CDR2 SYGVQD (reference sequence). The CDR3 is 15 amino acids. Trimming removed 0 bases from V and 6 bases from J; junction bases left unmatched: 7. CDR3 sequence reads: CASSESRTGWSEQYF. CDR3 nucleotide sequence: TGCGCCAGCAGTGAGTCTCGGACAGGGTGGAGCGAGCAGTACTTC.

The CDR3 DNA sequence: TGTGCCAGCAGTGAACTGCGGGGCTATAATTCACCCCTCCACTTT. Translated: CASSELRGYNSPLHF. The gene calls are TRBV2 and TRBJ1-6; D not certain. The V end was cut by 2 bases, the J end by 3 bases, with 8 bases between. The CDR3 sequence is 15 residues long. CDR1 and CDR2 (germline): SNHLY, FYNNEI.

The gene calls are TRBV7-2 and TRBJ1-2; TRBD1 might be the D (5 bases). This CDR3 has 16 amino acids. Germline lookup yields CDR1 SGHTA and CDR2 FQGNSA. With 4 bases removed from V and 5 bases from J, the gap between germline ends came to 20 bases. CDR3 in amino acids: CASSSNVGGVGYGYTF. CDR3 DNA sequence: TGTGCCAGCAGCTCCAACGTCGGGGGGGTAGGATATGGCTACACCTTC.

The gene calls are TRBV19 and TRBJ1-5; D not certain. The CDR3 spans 14 residues. The ends were cut back, 3 bases at V and 7 bases at J, with 13 bases in the middle. CDR1 LNHDA and CDR2 SQIVND come from the germline V gene (reference sequence). The CDR3 nucleotides are TGTGCCAGTAGTATCGGTCTGTCGGGGCAGCCCCAGCATTTT. It specifies CASSIGLSGQPQHF. Full variable domain (missing parts from reference TRBV19 and TRBJ1-5): DGGITQSPKYLFRKEGQNVTLSCEQNLNHDAMYWYRQDPGQGLRLIYYSQIVNDFQKGDIAEGYSVSREKKESFPLTVTSAQKNPTAFYLCASSIGLSGQPQHFGDGTRLSIL.

The gene calls are TRBV9 and TRBJ1-3; tentative D call: TRBD1 (6 bases). Trimming took 0 bases from V and 0 from J, leaving 10 bases between them. The CDR3 is made up of 16 amino acids. CDR1 SGDLS and CDR2 YYNGEE come from the germline V gene. The CDR3 spells CASSVGPGVSGNTIYF. DNA of the CDR3: TGTGCCAGCAGCGTAGGGCCAGGGGTCTCTGGAAACACCATATATTTT.

This clone has just a few counts. The chain has TRBV18 and TRBJ2-6; D is unresolved. This CDR3 has 15 amino acids. V was trimmed by 2 bases and J by 0 bases, leaving 5 bases between them. The germline gives CDR1 KGHSH, CDR2 LQKENI. CDR3 sequence reads: CASSPSSSGANVLTF. CDR3 nucleotide sequence: TGTGCCAGCTCACCATCGAGCTCTGGGGCCAACGTCCTGACTTTC.

The chain joins TRBV19 to TRBJ1-2, with 11 bases lining up with TRBD1. Germline CDR1 is LNHDA and CDR2 is SQIVND (reference sequence). J lost 0 bases, V lost 6 bases, and 15 bases had no gene match. The CDR3 is made up of 19 amino acids. CDR3 nucleotide sequence: TGTGCCAGTAGGGGAGGACCGGGACAGGGGGTAGAAGCTAACTATGGCTACACCTTC. As protein: CASRGGPGQGVEANYGYTF.

A remark on this clone: The junction differs from germline at one of its ends, possibly a read error. V and J are TRBV5-1 and TRBJ1-2, with 7 bases identical to TRBD1. Germline CDR1 is SGHRS and CDR2 is YFSETQ. This CDR3 comprises 15 residues. CDR3 sequence (DNA): TGCGCCAGCAGCGAGCGACAGGGAGGAGCCTATGGCTACATCTTC. This encodes CASSERQGGAYGYIF. The full variable domain, its missing parts supplied by reference TRBV5-1 and TRBJ1-2, is KAGVTQTPRYLIKTRGQQVTLSCSPISGHRSVSWYQQTPGQGLQFLFEYFSETQRNKGNFPGRFSGRQFSNSRSEMNVSTLELGDSALYLCASSERQGGAYGYIFGSGTRLTVV.

V usage is TRBV11-2 and J usage is TRBJ2-1, with TRBD2 as a possible D gene (6 bases). Germline V CDR1 and CDR2: SGHAT, FQNNGV. V lost 4 bases, J lost 2 bases, and 15 bases lay in between. The CDR3 length is 16 residues. The CDR3 is CASSSGWGVTYNEQFF. For the CDR3, the DNA is TGTGCCAGCAGCTCAGGGTGGGGGGTAACCTACAATGAGCAGTTCTTC.

CDR3 nucleotides: TGTGCCAGCAGCGGCCGGACAGATTCACCCCTCCACTTT. This codes for CASSGRTDSPLHF. This chain connects TRBV9 to TRBJ1-6; D might be TRBD1 (6 bases). V gave up 3 bases and J gave up 8 bases, with 9 bases separating them. The germline V gene encodes CDR1 SGDLS and CDR2 YYNGEE. This CDR3 region has 13 residues.

V and J are TRBV14 and TRBJ2-3; D possibly corresponds to TRBD1 (6 bases). Trimming took 0 bases from V and 2 from J, leaving 15 bases between them. Germline-derived CDR1 and CDR2 are SGHDN and FVKESK. The CDR3 contains 17 residues. CDR3 nucleotide sequence: TGTGCCAGCAGCCAAGAGCAGGGGTCAATACTCACAGATACGCAGTATTTT. Amino acids: CASSQEQGSILTDTQYF.

This clone was found a few times. The gene calls are TRBV20-1 and TRBJ1-2; D unclear. Trimming removed 0 bases at V and 4 bases at J, with 3 bases between. Germline V gene lookup returns CDR1 DFQATT and CDR2 SNEGSKA (reference sequence). The CDR3 totals 11 residues. The CDR3 is CSARDFYGYTF. CDR3 DNA sequence: TGCAGTGCTAGAGACTTCTATGGCTACACCTTC.